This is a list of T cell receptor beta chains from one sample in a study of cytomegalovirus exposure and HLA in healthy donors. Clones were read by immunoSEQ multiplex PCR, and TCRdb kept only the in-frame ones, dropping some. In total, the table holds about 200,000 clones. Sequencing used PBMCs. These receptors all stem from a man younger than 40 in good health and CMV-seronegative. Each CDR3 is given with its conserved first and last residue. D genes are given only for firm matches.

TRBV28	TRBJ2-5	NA	CASSPRGGSQETQYF	TGTGCCAGCAGTCCTCGTGGAGGATCACAAGAGACCCAGTACTTC
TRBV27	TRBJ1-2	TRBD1	CASRQGQAYGYTF	TGTGCCAGCAGGCAGGGACAGGCCTATGGCTACACCTTC
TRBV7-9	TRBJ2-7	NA	CASSPSTSRNSYEQYF	TGTGCCAGCAGCCCCTCCACTAGCAGGAACTCCTACGAGCAGTACTTC
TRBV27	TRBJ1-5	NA	CASSLSGVNQPQHF	TGTGCCAGCAGTTTGTCAGGGGTCAATCAGCCCCAGCATTTT
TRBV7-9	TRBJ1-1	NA	CASSFEGQNTEAFF	TGTGCCAGCAGCTTCGAGGGACAGAACACTGAAGCTTTCTTT
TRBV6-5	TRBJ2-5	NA	CASTPFTGFGAQYF	TGTGCCAGCACTCCCTTTACAGGGTTCGGGGCCCAGTACTTC
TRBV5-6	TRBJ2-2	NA	CASSSRRDTNTGELFF	TGTGCCAGCAGCTCGCGAAGGGACACGAACACCGGGGAGCTGTTTTTT
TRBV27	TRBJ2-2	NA	CASSPNRVGFAGELFF	TGTGCCAGCAGCCCAAACAGGGTTGGTTTCGCCGGGGAGCTGTTTTTT
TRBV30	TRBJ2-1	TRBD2	CAWSVRLAGGNEQFF	TGTGCCTGGAGTGTAAGACTAGCGGGAGGAAATGAGCAGTTCTTC
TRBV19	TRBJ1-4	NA	CASSIVGQGRKLFF	TGTGCCAGTAGTATAGTGGGGCAGGGCCGAAAACTGTTTTTT
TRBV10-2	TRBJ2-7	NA	CASSERPWGGDEQYF	TGCGCCAGCAGTGAGCGGCCATGGGGCGGGGACGAGCAGTACTTC
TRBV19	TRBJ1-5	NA	CASSITPPNQPQHF	TGTGCCAGTAGTATTACACCGCCCAATCAGCCCCAGCATTTT
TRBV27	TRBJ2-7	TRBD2	CASSLLSSGSRYEQYF	TGTGCCAGCAGTTTATTATCTAGCGGGAGCCGCTACGAGCAGTACTTC
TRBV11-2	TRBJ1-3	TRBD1	CASSRTTGAGNTIYF	TGTGCCAGCAGCCGGACCACAGGGGCTGGAAACACCATATATTTT
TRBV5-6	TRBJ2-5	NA	CASRRLVNLVPSGETQYF	TGTGCCAGCAGGCGCCTGGTAAATCTCGTCCCCTCCGGAGAGACCCAGTACTTC
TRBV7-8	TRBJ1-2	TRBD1	CASSYNDRGTGYTF	TGTGCCAGCAGCTACAACGACAGGGGGACCGGCTACACCTTC
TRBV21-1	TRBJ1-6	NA	CASSKPSGTGGESYNSPLHF	TGTGCCAGCAGCAAACCCTCCGGGACAGGGGGAGAATCCTATAATTCACCCCTCCACTTT
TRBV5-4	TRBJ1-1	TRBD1	CASSWDRNTEAFF	TGTGCCAGCAGCTGGGACAGAAACACTGAAGCTTTCTTT
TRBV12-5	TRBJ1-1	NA	CASDKGGIEAFF	TGTGCTAGCGACAAAGGAGGGATAGAAGCTTTCTTT
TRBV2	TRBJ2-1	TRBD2	CASSGLAGYNEQFF	TGTGCCAGCAGTGGACTAGCGGGGTACAATGAGCAGTTCTTC
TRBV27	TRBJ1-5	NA	CASRAAGNQPQHF	TGTGCCAGCAGGGCGGCGGGGAATCAGCCCCAGCATTTT
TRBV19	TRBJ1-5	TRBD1	CASRIGTGLPGQPQHF	TGTGCCAGTAGGATAGGGACAGGCCTCCCGGGACAGCCCCAGCATTTT
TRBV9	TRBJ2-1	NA	CASSVGGRGYNEQFF	TGTGCCAGCAGCGTAGGCGGTAGAGGTTACAATGAGCAGTTCTTC
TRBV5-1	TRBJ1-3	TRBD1	CASSWTGVSGNTIYF	TGCGCCAGCAGCTGGACAGGGGTCTCTGGAAACACCATATATTTT
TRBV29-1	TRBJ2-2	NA	CSVDSGGELFF	TGCAGCGTTGACTCAGGCGGGGAGCTGTTTTTT
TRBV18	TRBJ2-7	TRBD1	CASSGTGDEQYF	TGTGCCAGCTCAGGGACAGGGGACGAGCAGTACTTC
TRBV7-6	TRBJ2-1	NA	CASSTGLYNEQFF	TGTGCCAGCAGCACTGGACTGTACAATGAGCAGTTCTTC
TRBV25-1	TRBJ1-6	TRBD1	CASRPPKTGFFTSPLHF	TGTGCCAGCAGACCCCCCAAGACAGGGTTTTTTACTTCACCCCTCCACTTT
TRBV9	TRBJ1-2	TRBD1	CASRATGGPSYGYTF	TGTGCCAGCAGAGCTACAGGGGGCCCCTCCTATGGCTACACCTTC
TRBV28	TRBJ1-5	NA	CASSGRAANQPQHF	TGTGCCAGCAGCGGGAGGGCAGCCAATCAGCCCCAGCATTTT
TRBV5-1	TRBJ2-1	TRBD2	CASSPTSGAYNEQFF	TGCGCCAGCAGCCCGACTAGCGGGGCCTACAATGAGCAGTTCTTC
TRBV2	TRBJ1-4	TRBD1	CASRIDRGWINEKLFF	TGTGCCAGCAGGATTGACAGGGGATGGATTAATGAAAAACTGTTTTTT
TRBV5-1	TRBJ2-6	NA	CASSLSGLDATGANVLTF	TGCGCCAGCAGCTTGAGTGGCCTAGATGCCACTGGGGCCAACGTCCTGACTTTC
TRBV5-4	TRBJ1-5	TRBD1	CASSLYGTGVNQPQHF	TGTGCCAGCAGCTTATACGGGACAGGGGTTAATCAGCCCCAGCATTTT
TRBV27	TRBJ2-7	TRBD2	CASSLEGGAGDYEQYF	TGTGCCAGCAGTTTAGAAGGAGGGGCGGGAGACTACGAGCAGTACTTC
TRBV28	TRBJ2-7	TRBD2	CASRSGAEYEQYF	TGTGCCAGTAGAAGCGGGGCGGAATACGAGCAGTACTTC
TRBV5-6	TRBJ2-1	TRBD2	CASTPGLDFNNEQFF	TGTGCCAGCACCCCTGGACTAGACTTCAACAATGAGCAGTTCTTC
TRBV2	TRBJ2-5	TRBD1	CASRRPGQGARETQYF	TGTGCCAGCAGACGACCCGGGCAGGGGGCGAGGGAGACCCAGTACTTC
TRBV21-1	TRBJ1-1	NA	CASSPGQGETEAFF	TGTGCCAGCAGCCCCGGACAGGGTGAGACTGAAGCTTTCTTT
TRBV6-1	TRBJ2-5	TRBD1	CATALGQAETQYF	TGTGCCACCGCGTTGGGACAGGCAGAGACCCAGTACTTC
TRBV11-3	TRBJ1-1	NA	CASSSTVNTEAFF	TGTGCCAGCAGCTCAACAGTGAACACTGAAGCTTTCTTT
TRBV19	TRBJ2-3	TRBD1	CASTWTGGVFRTDTQYF	TGTGCCAGTACCTGGACAGGGGGCGTGTTTCGCACAGATACGCAGTATTTT
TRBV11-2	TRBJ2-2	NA	CASSLVVSNTGELFF	TGTGCCAGCAGCTTAGTTGTCTCGAACACCGGGGAGCTGTTTTTT
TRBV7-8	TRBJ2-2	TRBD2	CASSHRAAGETGELFF	TGTGCCAGCAGTCATAGAGCAGCGGGAGAGACCGGGGAGCTGTTTTTT
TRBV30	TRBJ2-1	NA	CAWSVTGILDNEQFF	TGTGCCTGGAGTGTAACAGGAATTTTAGACAATGAGCAGTTCTTC
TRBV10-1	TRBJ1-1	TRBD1	CASRSGTGTTEAFF	TGCGCCAGCAGATCCGGGACAGGGACCACTGAAGCTTTCTTT
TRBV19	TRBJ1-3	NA	CASTSSGSGNTIYF	TGTGCCAGTACCTCGTCGGGGTCTGGAAACACCATATATTTT
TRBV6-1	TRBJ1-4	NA	CASTPRAGNEKLFF	TGTGCCAGCACCCCGAGGGCGGGGAATGAAAAACTGTTTTTT
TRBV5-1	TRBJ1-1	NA	CASSLGAGNTEAFF	TGCGCCAGCAGCTTGGGGGCAGGAAACACTGAAGCTTTCTTT
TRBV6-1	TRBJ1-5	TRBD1	CASREQGAGQPQHF	TGTGCCAGCAGGGAACAGGGGGCAGGGCAGCCCCAGCATTTT
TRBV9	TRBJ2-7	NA	CASSKGGSYEQYF	TGTGCCAGCAGTAAGGGAGGAAGCTACGAGCAGTACTTC
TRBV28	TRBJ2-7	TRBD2	CASSRGLAGKGEQYF	TGTGCCAGCAGTAGGGGACTAGCGGGAAAGGGCGAGCAGTACTTC
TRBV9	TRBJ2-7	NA	CASSSWGRSSYEQYF	TGTGCCAGCAGTAGCTGGGGGCGGAGCTCCTACGAGCAGTACTTC
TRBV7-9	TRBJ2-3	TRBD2	CASSPPGTISTDTQYF	TGTGCCAGCAGCCCCCCCGGGACTATCAGCACAGATACGCAGTATTTT
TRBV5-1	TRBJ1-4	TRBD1	CASSRTGAGEKLFF	TGCGCCAGCAGTAGGACAGGGGCGGGTGAAAAACTGTTTTTT